The present entry profiles one T cell receptor beta chain with its context. TCRdb re-derived calls from the RACE reads in MiXCR, one entry per CDR3 protein. The table has some 250,000 distinct CDR3 sequences, roughly 7.4% seen once; the top ten hold 0.9% to 1.5%. The data belong to a study of human T cells and chemical hapten exposure. Study-level information: After 6 days, upper back 0.01% DPC patch tests were scored.

V was cut by 3 bases and J by 2 bases, with 20 bases left in between. The germline V gene has CDR1 LNHDA and CDR2 SQIVND (reference sequence). The CDR3 length is 18 residues. Noted time point: pre-sensitization, week 0. Documented treatment: therapeutic diphenylcyclopropenone sensitization with weekly scalp DPC. The V and J genes are TRBV19 and TRBJ1-5, with a tentative D call TRBD1 (6 bases). The TCR was taken from a young man with alopecia areata. Some clones in this sample may be carry-over from other donors' samples. The sample in question was whole blood, obtained in connection with sensitization to the hapten diphenylcyclopropenone (DPC). The CDR3 protein is CASSIEEGGLVGNQPQHF. DNA for the CDR3: TGTGCCAGTAGTATCGAAGAAGGGGGGCTGGTCGGCAATCAGCCCCAGCATTTT.